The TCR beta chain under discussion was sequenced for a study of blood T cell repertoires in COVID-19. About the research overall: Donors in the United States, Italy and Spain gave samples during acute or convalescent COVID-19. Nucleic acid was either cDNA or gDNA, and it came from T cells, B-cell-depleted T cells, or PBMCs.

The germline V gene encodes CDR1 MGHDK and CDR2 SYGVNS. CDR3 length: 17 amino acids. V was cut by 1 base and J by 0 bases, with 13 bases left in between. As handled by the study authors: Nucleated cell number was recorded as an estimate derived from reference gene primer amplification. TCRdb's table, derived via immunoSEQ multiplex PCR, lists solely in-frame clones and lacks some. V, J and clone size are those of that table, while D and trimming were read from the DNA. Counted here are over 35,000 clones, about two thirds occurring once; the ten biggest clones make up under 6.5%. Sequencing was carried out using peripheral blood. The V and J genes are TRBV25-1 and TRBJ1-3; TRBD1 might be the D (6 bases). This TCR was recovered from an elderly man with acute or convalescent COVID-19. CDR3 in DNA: TGTGCCAGCAGTGAATCAGGGGTATCAGTCTCTGGAAACACCATATATTTT. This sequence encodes CASSESGVSVSGNTIYF. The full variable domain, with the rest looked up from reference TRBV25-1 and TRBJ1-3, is EADIYQTPRYLVIGTGKKITLECSQTMGHDKMYWYQQDPGMELHLIHYSYGVNSTEKGDLSSESTVSRIRTEHFPLTLESARPSHTSQYLCASSESGVSVSGNTIYFGEGSWLTVV.